The 26 T cell receptor beta chains presented below share a single source sample, sequenced in a study of beta chain features in type 1 diabetes. Study outcomes and limitations: Among patients with Type 1 diabetes, TCRB CDR3s were moderately but significantly shorter in every one of the four CD4+ subsets.

The antigens these receptors bind are not known. Since all of the isolated RNA was reverse transcribed, expressed TCRB transcripts were what got sequenced. TCRdb keeps only in-frame clones here, not all; method: immunoSEQ multiplex PCR. The sample carries 95,000 to 150,000 clones, 15% to 20% recorded once. The sample was central memory CD4+ T cells from blood. These receptors were taken from a man aged 25 to 40 with type 1 diabetes.

This clone appeared many times. The rearrangement links TRBV29-1 to TRBJ2-5; D assignment may be TRBD1 or TRBD2 (6 bases each). CDR3 length: 13 residues. V was cut by 4 bases and J by 7 bases, with 16 bases left in between. Germline CDR1 is SQVTM and CDR2 is ANQGSEA. In DNA form, the CDR3 reads TGCAGCGTTGTATCGACGGGGGCCTGGACCCAGTACTTC. Amino acids: CSVVSTGAWTQYF. Drawing the rest from reference TRBV29-1 and TRBJ2-5, the complete variable domain is SAVISQKPSRDICQRGTSLTIQCQVDSQVTMMFWYRQQPGQSLTLIATANQGSEATYESGFVIDKFPISRPNLTFSTLTVSNMSPEDSSIYLCSVVSTGAWTQYFGPGTRLLVL.

The rearrangement links TRBV18 to TRBJ1-2; 7 nucleotides align to TRBD1. Trimming cost V 5 bases and J 4 bases; bases outside gene matches: 7. This CDR3 region has 14 residues. CDR1 is KGHSH and CDR2 is LQKENI in the germline V gene. The chain's CDR3 is CASSFSGQSYGYTF. CDR3 DNA: TGTGCCAGCTCATTCTCGGGACAGAGCTATGGCTACACCTTC.

This clone has at least ten counts. In the same sample, other DNA sequences code for this CDR3. The rearrangement uses TRBV28 and TRBJ2-3; 7 nucleotides agree with TRBD2. CDR1 and CDR2 (germline): MDHEN, SYDVKM. Trimming took 3 bases from V and 1 from J; bases not matched to a gene: 4. The CDR3 extends over 15 amino acids. This CDR3 reads CASSLGGLGTDTQYF. The CDR3 DNA is TGTGCCAGCAGTTTGGGAGGGTTGGGCACAGATACGCAGTATTTT.

In the case of this clone: Being one base from a much bigger clone, this may be a read error. The chain joins TRBV5-4 to TRBJ1-5; D uncertain. Trimming took off 5 bases at V and 11 bases at J, with 20 bases between the two ends. The CDR3 has 14 amino acids. Germline CDR1 SGHNT, CDR2 YYREEE (reference sequence). This CDR3 reads CASSKGPEGVAQHF. The CDR3 DNA reads as TGTGCCAGCAGTAAAGGACCCGAAGGTGTAGCCCAGCATTTT.

CDR3 DNA sequence: TGTGCCAGCGGTGCGGGACTAGGATCTGTGAGCGCAGATACGCAGTATTTT. This codes for CASGAGLGSVSADTQYF. The chain combines TRBV28 with TRBJ2-3, with 8 bases lining up with TRBD2. Germline CDR1 MDHEN, CDR2 SYDVKM. This CDR3 has 17 residues. With 8 bases clipped from V and 4 bases from J, the junction kept 17 bases outside the gene matches.

This clone was seen more than once but under ten times. The rearrangement links TRBV6-5 to TRBJ1-6; D not certain. V lost 10 bases and J 7 bases, leaving 17 bases between the germline ends. Germline V gives CDR1 MNHEY, CDR2 SVGAGI. The CDR3 covers 14 residues. The CDR3 reads CAISSQQRNSPLHF. CDR3 in DNA: TGTGCCATCTCTTCGCAACAGCGCAATTCACCCCTCCACTTT.

There are a few counts of this clone. V and J are TRBV5-1 and TRBJ2-7; D is unresolved. Deletions cut 2 bases from V and 2 bases from J, with 8 bases between. The germline V gene encodes CDR1 SGHRS and CDR2 YFSETQ. The CDR3 contains 13 residues. CDR3 sequence reads: CASSFDRTYEQYF. CDR3 DNA: TGCGCCAGCAGCTTCGACCGTACCTACGAGCAGTACTTC.

This clone has more than one count but fewer than ten. Within the sample, other DNA sequences also encode this same CDR3. The chain joins TRBV14 to TRBJ2-5, with 8 bases matching TRBD1. Germline CDR1 is SGHDN and CDR2 is FVKESK. V dropped 4 bases and J dropped 9; count of bases not matched to a gene: 10. The CDR3 covers 14 residues. CDR3: CASSPRTGPGAQYF. The CDR3 DNA sequence: TGTGCCAGCAGCCCCCGGACAGGGCCGGGGGCCCAGTACTTC. The full variable domain, completed using reference TRBV14 and TRBJ2-5, is EAGVTQFPSHSVIEKGQTVTLRCDPISGHDNLYWYRRVMGKEIKFLLHFVKESKQDESGMPNNRFLAERTGGTYSTLKVQPAELEDSGVYFCASSPRTGPGAQYFGPGTRLLVL.

The chain employs TRBV30 and TRBJ2-3; either TRBD1 or TRBD2 may supply D (5 bases each). The CDR3 extends over 13 amino acids. Trimming stripped 4 bases from V and 6 bases from J, with 14 bases between. Germline assignment: CDR1 GTSNPN and CDR2 SVGIG (reference sequence). CDR3 protein: CAWTPGPGDTQYF. Written as DNA, the CDR3 is TGTGCCTGGACCCCGGGGCCCGGGGATACGCAGTATTTT.

This clone was recorded a few times. The genes are TRBV14 and TRBJ1-3; 9 bases fit TRBD1. With V trimmed by 4 bases and J by 4 bases, 5 bases remained unmatched. Germline lookup yields CDR1 SGHDN and CDR2 FVKESK. The CDR3 is 15 residues long. This CDR3 reads CASSRGQGPGNTIYF. The CDR3 DNA sequence: TGTGCCAGCAGCCGGGGACAGGGTCCCGGAAACACCATATATTTT. The complete variable domain, with remaining parts taken from reference TRBV14 and TRBJ1-3, reads EAGVTQFPSHSVIEKGQTVTLRCDPISGHDNLYWYRRVMGKEIKFLLHFVKESKQDESGMPNNRFLAERTGGTYSTLKVQPAELEDSGVYFCASSRGQGPGNTIYFGEGSWLTVV.

There are a few counts of this clone. J is TRBJ2-1 and V is TRBV27; D not certain. The germline V gene has CDR1 MNHEY and CDR2 SMNVEV (reference sequence). The CDR3 is made up of 13 amino acids. V lost 2 bases, J lost 3 bases, and 5 bases lay in between. This chain's CDR3 is CASSLGYYNEQFF. The CDR3 region has the DNA TGTGCCAGCAGTTTAGGGTACTACAATGAGCAGTTCTTC.

The gene calls are TRBV5-4 and TRBJ1-2, with a possible D match to TRBD1 (6 bases). V was trimmed by 5 bases and J by 6 bases, leaving 17 bases between them. This CDR3 spans 14 amino acids. In germline, CDR1 is SGHNT, CDR2 YYREEE (reference sequence). The CDR3 loop is CASRSQGTFNGYTF. The CDR3 DNA is TGTGCCAGCAGGTCACAGGGTACTTTCAATGGCTACACCTTC.

This chain joins TRBV14 and TRBJ1-6, with D possibly TRBD1 on 5 matching bases. With 1 base removed from V and 8 bases from J, the gap between germline ends came to 18 bases. The CDR3 length is 17 residues. The germline CDR1 and CDR2 sequences are SGHDN and FVKESK. The CDR3 DNA reads as TGTGCCAGCAGCCAAGGTCCGAGACAGTCTTCGGATTCACCCCTCCACTTT. Its translation is CASSQGPRQSSDSPLHF.

This clone appeared a few times. This chain joins TRBV28 and TRBJ2-1; TRBD2 agrees at 12 bases. Trimming removed 6 bases from V and 10 bases from J; junction bases left unmatched: 10. CDR1 and CDR2 (germline): MDHEN, SYDVKM. This CDR3 has 15 amino acids. In DNA, the CDR3 is TGTGCCAGCAGCCCTGCTAGCGGGGGGGCCAGAGAGCAGTTCTTC. Its translation: CASSPASGGAREQFF.

As to this clone: A junction end diverges from the germline sequence, so it may reflect a read error. The genes are TRBV13 and TRBJ1-3, with TRBD1 matching over 8 bases. The CDR3 has 12 residues. CDR1 is PRHDT and CDR2 is FYEKMQ in the germline V gene (reference sequence). CDR3 sequence: CASSIPDRDLHF. The CDR3 region has the DNA TGTGCCAGCAGCATACCGGACAGGGATCTGCATTTT.

Judged by abundance, this clone is medium-sized. The sample contains more than one DNA sequence encoding this CDR3. The J gene is TRBJ1-6, the V gene TRBV9, with D unclear. Germline V gives CDR1 SGDLS, CDR2 YYNGEE. V was pared by 0 bases and J by 9 bases, with 13 bases between. The CDR3 covers 15 residues. The CDR3 region is CASSVEGVGGSPLHF. The CDR3 nucleotides read TGTGCCAGCAGCGTAGAGGGTGTAGGAGGTTCACCCCTCCACTTT.

The rearrangement uses TRBV9 and TRBJ2-7; no reliable D call. This CDR3 comprises 15 residues. The ends were cut back, 0 bases at V and 3 bases at J, with 13 bases in the middle. Germline assignment: CDR1 SGDLS and CDR2 YYNGEE. CDR3 sequence (DNA): TGTGCCAGCAGCGTAGGGTGGAATCTCAACTACGAGCAGTACTTC. It yields the protein CASSVGWNLNYEQYF.

Details on this clone: An end of the junction differs from the germline gene, which may be a read error. The chain uses TRBV18 and TRBJ2-5; maybe TRBD1 (5 bases). Germline CDR1 is KGHSH and CDR2 is LQKENI. The CDR3 is made up of 11 amino acids. The CDR3 is CASAPGETQYF. The CDR3 coding sequence is TGTGCCAGCGCACCAGGGGAGACCCAGTACTTC.

The sample holds a few counts of this clone. The chain carries TRBV14 and TRBJ1-1; D is possibly TRBD1 (6 bases). The CDR3 sequence is 14 residues long. The V gene's germline CDR1 is SGHDN and CDR2 FVKESK. V was shortened by 5 bases and J by 1 base, with 11 bases between the two germline ends. The DNA for the CDR3 is TGTGCCAGCAGCTACGGGACACCGAACACTGAAGCTTTCTTT. Amino acid sequence: CASSYGTPNTEAFF.

This clone was counted once. V is TRBV7-2 and J is TRBJ2-7; D may be TRBD2 (5 bases). Germline CDR1 is SGHTA and CDR2 is FQGNSA. The V gene lost 5 bases and the J gene lost 6 bases, with 17 bases spanning the gap. This CDR3 comprises 14 residues. The chain's CDR3 is CASSLETVRVEQYF. The CDR3 region has the DNA TGTGCCAGCAGCCTGGAAACCGTGCGGGTCGAGCAGTACTTC.

This rearrangement joins TRBV10-3 to TRBJ2-6, with 8 bases identical to TRBD1. The J segment lost 0 bases and the V segment lost 6 bases, leaving 7 bases of the junction unmatched. From germline, CDR1 is ENHRY and CDR2 SYGVKD. The CDR3 totals 17 residues. The CDR3 DNA sequence: TGTGCCATCAGGACCGGGACAGGCTTCTCTGGGGCCAACGTCCTGACTTTC. Translated, it gives CAIRTGTGFSGANVLTF.

This clone has more than one count but fewer than ten. This chain links TRBV7-2 with TRBJ2-5; the match to TRBD1 covers 7 bases. This CDR3 region has 14 residues. V lost 6 bases to trimming and J lost 5 bases; unmatched junction nucleotides: 9. Germline V gives CDR1 SGHTA, CDR2 FQGNSA. For the CDR3, the DNA is TGTGCCAGCAGTAAGACAGGGACCCGGGAGACCCAGTACTTC. It translates to CASSKTGTRETQYF.

This clone has just a few counts. The rearrangement uses TRBV30 and TRBJ1-5; TRBD1 aligns across 12 bases. Germline CDR1 is GTSNPN and CDR2 is SVGIG (reference sequence). The ends lost 5 bases at V and 5 bases at J; junction bases unmatched: 4. The CDR3 is 14 residues long. Here the CDR3 DNA reads TGTGCCTGGGAAGGGACAGGGGGCGATCAGCCCCAGCATTTT. It specifies CAWEGTGGDQPQHF.

The gene calls are TRBV19 and TRBJ2-7, with TRBD1 matching over 7 bases. V shed 3 bases, J shed 3 bases, and the junction held 8 bases outside the gene matches. The CDR3 has 15 residues. Germline V gives CDR1 LNHDA, CDR2 SQIVND (reference sequence). CDR3 nucleotides: TGTGCCAGTAGTATCCCAGGGGGAAGGAGCTACGAGCAGTACTTC. Amino acids: CASSIPGGRSYEQYF.

The sample holds a few counts of this clone. This chain links TRBV6-1 with TRBJ2-3; D uncertain. The CDR3 has 14 amino acids. Germline CDR1 is MNHNS and CDR2 is SASEGT. Trimming removed 3 bases at V and 4 bases at J, with 11 bases between. The CDR3 spells CASSDRAAPDTQYF. CDR3 nucleotide sequence: TGTGCCAGCAGTGATAGAGCTGCCCCAGATACGCAGTATTTT.

The V call is TRBV4-3, the J call TRBJ2-2; D possibly uses TRBD1 or TRBD2 (7 bases each). The CDR3 length is 17 residues. CDR1 LGHNA and CDR2 YSLEER come from the germline V gene. Deletions cut 2 bases from V and 2 bases from J, with 15 bases between. The CDR3 coding sequence is TGCGCCAGCAGCCAACCCTCAGGGGGGGCTAACACCGGGGAGCTGTTTTTT. Residues: CASSQPSGGANTGELFF.